These 5 T cell receptor beta chains were all obtained from the same sample, sequenced in a study of blood T cells in healthy people across ages. The second PCR ran about 6 to 12 cycles with a sample-barcoded 5' primer and J-beta primers. MiXCR was run by TCRdb on the 5' RACE reads, yielding one entry per CDR3 protein. This sample has around 650,000 distinct CDR3 sequences, with 32% found just once. Sequencing used blood. The receptor set was obtained from a woman of 80 years or more in good health.

This clonotype has ten or more counts. The CDR3 reads CASHSLSYEQYF. The CDR3 nucleotides are TGTGCCAGCCACAGCCTCTCCTACGAGCAGTACTTC. The chain is built from TRBV6-1 and TRBJ2-7; D is unresolved. This CDR3 is built from 12 residues. Germline values: CDR1 MNHNS, CDR2 SASEGT. V was pared by 8 bases and J by 0 bases, with 8 bases between.

The chain has TRBV3-1 and TRBJ1-5; no definite D call. This CDR3 region has 14 residues. Germline-derived CDR1 and CDR2 are LGHDT and YNNKEL (reference sequence). Trimming cost V 6 bases and J 3 bases, with 12 bases left between them. The CDR3 protein is CASRDSGINQPQHF. As DNA, the CDR3 is TGTGCCAGCAGGGACTCGGGGATCAATCAGCCCCAGCATTTT.

V and J are TRBV20-1 and TRBJ1-1; 8 positions agree with TRBD1. The V gene's germline CDR1 is DFQATT and CDR2 SNEGSKA (reference sequence). Losses at the gene ends were 3 bases for V and 1 base for J; bases not matched to a gene: 1. The CDR3 runs to 13 residues. DNA of the CDR3: TGCAGTGCTAGGGGACAGGCGAACACTGAAGCTTTCTTT. This codes for CSARGQANTEAFF.

This clonotype was seen at least ten times. The rearrangement uses TRBV7-6 and TRBJ2-7; 7 bases are a match to TRBD2. Germline CDR1 SGHVS, CDR2 FNYEAQ. This CDR3 comprises 14 residues. V shed 5 bases and J 6 bases; nucleotides not matched to a gene: 10. CDR3 sequence reads: CASSLAPGGSEQYF. The CDR3 DNA follows: TGTGCCAGCAGCCTCGCGCCGGGCGGGAGCGAGCAGTACTTC. Together with reference TRBV7-6 and TRBJ2-7, the CDR3 gives the full variable domain: GAGVSQSPRYKVTKRGQDVALRCDPISGHVSLYWYRQALGQGPEFLTYFNYEAQQDKSGLPNDRFSAERPEGSISTLTIQRTEQRDSAMYRCASSLAPGGSEQYFGPGTRLTVT.

This clonotype was seen many times. The chain combines TRBV4-1 with TRBJ2-3, with D possibly TRBD2 on 5 matching bases. Trimming removed 4 bases at V and 1 base at J, with 15 bases between. Germline assignment: CDR1 MGHRA and CDR2 YSYEKL. This CDR3 is built from 16 residues. CDR3 in DNA: TGCGCCAGCAGCCCTCTGGGTGAGGGCGGCACAGATACGCAGTATTTT. Protein: CASSPLGEGGTDTQYF.